This T cell receptor beta chain was recorded in a study of cytomegalovirus exposure and HLA in healthy donors (dated by TCRdb to about 2017). Regarding the research as a whole: According to an earlier analysis of 587 of the donors, roughly 180 million T cells yielded some 110 million unique TCR beta sequences and 276 Gb of sequence data. An early release that covered about 600 HLA-typed donors contained approximately 320 gigabases of sequencing data and 75 million to 100 million unique TCR sequences. Among the roughly 430 genotyped donors, 75% to 90% belonged to the genetic ancestry cluster associated with self-reported Caucasian donors. The study aimed to test whether cataloging public T cell receptors could reveal signatures of past pathogen exposure. The T cell repertoires of around 730 subjects were profiled by immunosequencing and related to cytomegalovirus serostatus. Besides the first cohort of around 670 subjects, a separate validation cohort made up of around 120 different subjects was used. The study combined high-throughput TCR immunosequencing, statistical association of individual TCRs with disease status, and machine learning to predict cytomegalovirus infection status. A later analysis re-analyzed previously published TCR beta repertoires from 600 to 850 donors and added high-resolution HLA genotyping to study TCR occurrence patterns. Rather than drawing on any new phenotypic data, the later analysis identified candidate immune exposures from TCR beta sequences and the way those sequences occurred across donors. An earlier analysis of about 600 of the donors used high-throughput TCR beta sequencing to judge whether each TCR beta V gene segment behaved as functional or pseudogenic. Alongside the repertoire data, information on donor age, sex, ethnicity and CMV serostatus was compiled. Genome-wide SNP genotypes for about 65% of the 666 donors were used in a later genetic analysis, which treated that subset as a discovery cohort. All discovery cohort repertoires had been generated on a single sequencing platform. HLA typing included class I and class II loci at four-digit resolution. The number of donors typed differed by locus, with about 629-640 for A, B, C, DRB1 and DQB1, about 500 for DQA1, 600 to 610 for DPA1, and 450 to 480 for DPB1. Because of strong linkage in the cohort, roughly five DR-DQ haplotypes were treated as single units for association and clustering. On average, around 230,000 unique TCR beta nucleotide sequences were sequenced per donor among 300 to 500 genotyped donors of the cohort, with roughly 19% of those sequences being non-productive. The paper's findings and limits, for the study overall: In a later genetic analysis, fewer N-insertions in productive TCRs were reported among donors in an Asian-associated ancestry cluster than the approximately 670-donor mean. The study listed 150 to 200 TCR beta chains as associated with cytomegalovirus. According to a later analysis, parvovirus B19, influenza, CMV and Epstein-Barr virus appeared linked to several top co-occurrence clusters. In a later analysis, most CMV-associated TCR beta chains were found to appear HLA-restricted, with HLA associations seemingly driven largely by CMV exposure. The sequencing pipeline was judged likely to have produced a cluster of highly shared sequence variants as a technical artifact. In this cohort, only TCR beta chains were sequenced, and detectable features were limited by the absence of alpha or paired-chain data. Three of the identified cytomegalovirus-associated TCR beta chains were confirmed in vitro to be specific for cytomegalovirus antigens. The 87-base-pair reads could not distinguish some IMGT-functional V segments, including TRBV6-2 and TRBV6-3, so those segments were excluded. A later genetic analysis associated a missense DCLRE1C variant with V-gene and J-gene trimming of TCR beta chains, and an independent cohort replicated the association. Most TCR sequences were observed very rarely across donors, whereas some public TCRs were present in many individuals. A further reported finding was that TCR beta sequences accurately predicted the HLA-A and HLA-B alleles for most subjects in the first cohort. Specific HLA alleles were associated with over 15,000 TCR beta sequences at a false discovery rate of 0.05 in a later analysis. Because HLA typing was missing for some donors at each locus, association tests included only the typed subset. Broadly in line with IMGT annotations, most TCR beta V segments showed up in productive rearrangements about 87% or about 30% of the time in an earlier analysis of several hundred of the donors. Assigning TCR associations to individual alleles was difficult when HLA alleles, especially DR and DQ, strongly co-occurred. The classifier was reported to diagnose cytomegalovirus status with high specificity and sensitivity in both the original and validation cohorts. The authors suggested that the approach could potentially be generalized to other disease states and immunological phenotypes. Sequencing depth was assumed to be roughly uniform across donors in the presence/absence analyses, though that assumption may not hold. According to a later analysis, TCR association rates differed among HLA loci, with DRB1 alleles showing the most associated TCRs and HLA-C alleles showing the fewest. In a later analysis, HLA-associated TCR beta chains were found to be more clonally expanded and to have lower generation probabilities than equally common non-associated chains. Correlated functional status among segregating V segments might reflect linkage disequilibrium, but an unknown experimental factor could not be ruled out. The only immune exposure information available for the cohort was CMV serostatus. About 17 rarely observed V segments, including chromosome 9 orphons, were excluded from the earlier analysis of 550 to 700 of the donors because counts were too low.

The cohort was made up of approximately 670 healthy bone marrow donors. Cohort members were all nominally healthy when sampled, although unrecorded immune exposures were likely present. The donor tested CMV seropositive, placing the donor among the 250 to 350 seropositive members of the cohort. Every donor gave a peripheral blood sample, and the peripheral blood mononuclear cells from that sample were used for TCR beta sequencing. The Qiagen DNeasy Blood Extraction Kit was used to extract genomic DNA from the blood cell samples. Comment on this clone: Its antigen is currently not known. Its ends do not fully match the called genes, so a read error is possible.

Library construction relied on the immunoSEQ multiplex PCR assay. For the multiplex PCR, a mixture combining 60 forward primers for TCR Vbeta segments and 13 reverse primers for TCR Jbeta segments was used. The CDR3 region of rearranged TCR beta genes was amplified from genomic DNA by a multiplex PCR assay. On the Illumina HiSeq System, the amplified TCR beta libraries were sequenced as 87-base-pair reads. The study's own analysis went as follows. A later analysis tallied some 79 million unique TCR beta chains across the roughly 610 repertoires, and some 10 million of those chains were shared by two or more donors. To remove PCR and sequencing errors, raw reads were error-corrected and collapsed into unique sequences using a nearest-neighbor algorithm that merged closely related sequences. To assign V, D and J gene segments, CDR3 sequences were aligned to IMGT reference sequences. For a sequence to be retained, a match of at least six nucleotides to both a V gene segment and a J gene segment was required. Rearrangements were called productive when the CDR3 lacked stop codons and stayed in frame with V and J; all others were non-productive. Following IMGT convention, CDR3 was defined as the stretch from the second conserved V-encoded cysteine to the conserved J-encoded phenylalanine. In an earlier analysis of more than 550 of the donors, sequences lacking an unambiguous match to a single V gene segment were excluded. An earlier analysis of 587 of the donors classified V segments as functional when productive rearrangements were above 56.7% and as segregating when the standard deviation between donors was above 5%. A statistical classification framework was built to diagnose cytomegalovirus status from the catalog of TCR beta chain sequences. In a later analysis, V and J genes were assigned by comparing TCR nucleotide sequences against IMGT/GENE-DB human TR gene sequences. A later analysis assigned CDR3 sequences and most-parsimonious VDJ recombination scenarios with the TCRdist pipeline. In a later analysis, each TCR beta chain was defined by its CDR3 amino acid sequence together with its V-gene family, and reads lacking a unique V-gene family were excluded. To address suspected cross-contamination and a sequencing artifact, a later analysis removed 550 to 750 highly shared, low-generation-probability nucleotide sequences. In a later analysis, a clonal expansion index for each public chain was calculated from normalized within-repertoire ranks of inferred template counts. In a later analysis, generation probabilities were computed with a VDJ recombination model fitted to out-of-frame rearrangements, and the resulting probabilities were checked against IGoR. A later analysis scored TCR-TCR, TCR-HLA and TCR-CMV co-occurrence with hypergeometric tests, applying a repertoire-size bias correction to TCR pairs. In a later analysis, false discovery rates were estimated by permuting HLA or CMV assignments 20 times. In a later analysis, co-occurring TCRs were grouped using DBSCAN, with TCRdist sequence similarity added in when clustering inside HLA-allele-positive subsets. For co-occurrence clustering, repertoires with fewer than 30,000 or more than 120,000 public chains were excluded, along with several repertoires with anomalous nucleotide sharing. The table was pulled from immuneACCESS by TCRdb, which kept in-frame rearrangements only. Such tables lose some clones; where checked, under half of the loss comes from unresolved V genes, and the rest has no known cause. The V and J calls and the clone size are those of that table, but D and trimming were determined from the DNA. The sample contains 55,000 to 75,000 clones, approximately 74% of them found a single time. The top ten clones comprise about 17% of the sample.

CDR1 and CDR2 were assigned from the germline V gene as MNHEY and SVGAGI. Including the terminal cysteine and phenylalanine, the CDR3 comprises 13 residues. The kept DNA is CDR3 alone, 39 bases in frame from the first base. The V and J genes are TRBV6-5 and TRBJ2-7; TRBD1 lines up with 11 middle nucleotides. This TCR derives from a man aged 40-49 years in good health and CMV-seropositive. Sequencing used PBMCs. In nucleotides, the sequence is TGTGCCAGCAGTTCCGGGACAGGGGGACCTCCTCACTTC. This gives the protein CASSSGTGGPPHF.